A single sample gave rise to the 21 T cell receptor beta chains below, sequenced in a study of blood T cell repertoires in COVID-19. The protocol was immunoSEQ multiplex PCR, while the TCRdb copy is restricted to in-frame clones and leaves out a portion. The table has about 40,000 clones, around 90% seen once. Sequencing was carried out using peripheral blood. The receptors were sampled from a man aged 50 to 60 with active COVID-19.

This chain links TRBV3-1 (or the pseudogene TRBV3-2) with TRBJ2-7; no definite D call. This CDR3 has 14 amino acids. The V end lost 0 bases, the J end lost 5 bases, and 11 bases lay between the germline ends. In germline, CDR1 is LGHDT, CDR2 YNNKEL (reference sequence). In DNA form, the CDR3 reads TGTGCCAGCAGCCAAGATACCAGTCGCCACGAGCAGTACTTC. This codes for CASSQDTSRHEQYF.

This clone showed up just once. The chain couples TRBV7-9 to TRBJ1-1, with 11 bases fitting TRBD1. Trimming cost V 4 bases and J 10 bases; bases outside gene matches: 5. The CDR3 is 13 amino acids. The germline V gene encodes CDR1 SEHNR and CDR2 FQNEAQ (reference sequence). CDR3 residues: CASSWTGGPGAFF. The CDR3 coding sequence is TGTGCCAGCAGCTGGACAGGGGGCCCTGGAGCTTTCTTT.

V usage is TRBV24-1 and J usage is TRBJ1-2; D not resolved. CDR1 is KGHDR, CDR2 SFDVKD, per germline. The CDR3 runs to 12 residues. V was shortened by 9 bases and J by 2 bases, with 9 bases between the two germline ends. The CDR3 DNA follows: TGTGCCACCTCCGACGGGAACTATGGCTACACCTTC. Its protein product is CATSDGNYGYTF.

This clone was seen just once. The chain has TRBV18 and TRBJ1-5; 10 nucleotides line up with TRBD1. The V and J ends lost 5 bases and 7 bases, in that order; junction bases with no gene match: 14. Germline V lookup: CDR1 KGHSH, CDR2 LQKENI. This CDR3 has 17 residues. CDR3 amino acids: CASSNRPERDRGQPQHF. The CDR3 DNA is TGTGCCAGCTCAAACCGCCCCGAGAGGGACAGGGGACAGCCCCAGCATTTT. The variable domain in full, completed from reference TRBV18 and TRBJ1-5, reads NAGVMQNPRHLVRRRGQEARLRCSPMKGHSHVYWYRQLPEEGLKFMVYLQKENIIDESGMPKERFSAEFPKEGPSILRIQQVVRGDSAAYFCASSNRPERDRGQPQHFGDGTRLSIL.

This sequence joins TRBV7-2 and TRBJ2-2, with D maybe TRBD1 (5 bases). From germline, CDR1 is SGHTA and CDR2 FQGNSA. The CDR3 is made up of 15 amino acids. The V and J ends lost 11 bases and 1 base respectively, with 17 bases between them. CDR3 protein: CAGTPGSGNTGELFF. The CDR3 region has the DNA TGTGCCGGCACCCCAGGGTCGGGGAACACCGGGGAGCTGTTTTTT. The full variable domain, rest sourced from reference TRBV7-2 and TRBJ2-2, is GAGVSQSPSNKVTEKGKDVELRCDPISGHTALYWYRQSLGQGLEFLIYFQGNSAPDKSGLPSDRFSAERTGGSVSTLTIQRTQQEDSAVYLCAGTPGSGNTGELFFGEGSRLTVL.

The chain carries TRBV29-1 and TRBJ1-1, with D possibly TRBD1 on 5 matching bases. CDR3 size: 12 residues. Germline loops: CDR1 SQVTM, CDR2 ANQGSEA. V lost 3 bases, J lost 7 bases, and 12 bases lay in between. The CDR3 bases are TGCAGCGTTGATGATACAGGCCATGAAGCTTTCTTT. Protein: CSVDDTGHEAFF. Supplemented by reference TRBV29-1 and TRBJ1-1, the full variable domain reads SAVISQKPSRDICQRGTSLTIQCQVDSQVTMMFWYRQQPGQSLTLIATANQGSEATYESGFVIDKFPISRPNLTFSTLTVSNMSPEDSSIYLCSVDDTGHEAFFGQGTRLTVV.

This clone was detected a few times. This chain connects TRBV10-3 to TRBJ2-1, with D uncertain. Trimming cost V 11 bases and J 10 bases, with 12 bases left between them. Germline values: CDR1 ENHRY, CDR2 SYGVKD. This CDR3 is 10 amino acids long. This CDR3 reads CAVGSVEQFF. The CDR3 DNA follows: TGTGCCGTTGGCTCCGTGGAGCAGTTCTTC.

The sample holds a few counts of this clone. The chain is built from TRBV6-2 or TRBV6-3 and TRBJ1-6, with D maybe TRBD1 (5 bases). V lost 5 bases and J lost 10, with 18 bases in between. Per germline, CDR1 MNHEY and CDR2 SVGEGT. The CDR3 is 15 amino acids. The CDR3 reads CASSATGLAGSPLHF. The DNA of the CDR3 is TGTGCCAGCAGTGCAACAGGACTAGCGGGATCACCCCTCCACTTT.

V and J are TRBV7-2 and TRBJ2-1; the match to TRBD2 covers 7 bases. The CDR3 is made up of 13 amino acids. Germline CDR1 and CDR2: SGHTA and FQGNSA. V lost 7 bases, J lost 6 bases, and 6 bases stayed unmatched. CDR3 residues: CASTTIAGNEQFF. The CDR3 region has the DNA TGTGCCAGCACCACCATAGCGGGCAATGAGCAGTTCTTC. The full variable domain, in which reference TRBV7-2 and TRBJ2-1 provide the parts outside the CDR3, is GAGVSQSPSNKVTEKGKDVELRCDPISGHTALYWYRQSLGQGLEFLIYFQGNSAPDKSGLPSDRFSAERTGGSVSTLTIQRTQQEDSAVYLCASTTIAGNEQFFGPGTRLTVL.

This clone came up a few times. This chain joins TRBV30 and TRBJ1-6; D may be TRBD1 (6 bases). V lost 0 bases and J lost 10, with 7 bases in between. The CDR3 sequence is 12 residues long. CDR1 and CDR2 (germline): GTSNPN, SVGIG (reference sequence). The CDR3 bases are TGTGCCTGGAGTGTAACAGGGTCACCCCTCCACTTT. Translation: CAWSVTGSPLHF.

This clone was recorded only once. V usage is TRBV29-1 and J usage is TRBJ1-1, with D hard to call. The ends were cut back, 1 base at V and 11 bases at J, with 11 bases in the middle. This CDR3 comprises 11 residues. In germline, CDR1 is SQVTM, CDR2 ANQGSEA. Here the CDR3 reads CSVEVRGSAFF. In DNA, the CDR3 is TGCAGCGTTGAAGTTCGGGGAAGTGCTTTCTTT.

This rearrangement joins TRBV7-2 to TRBJ2-7, with 8 bases matching TRBD2. The ends lost 5 bases at V and 6 bases at J; junction bases unmatched: 18. This CDR3 region has 17 residues. Germline V gene lookup returns CDR1 SGHTA and CDR2 FQGNSA. CDR3 sequence (DNA): TGTGCCAGCAGCACCATGGTGGCGGGAGGTTGGGGTGGCGAGCAGTACTTC. Translated: CASSTMVAGGWGGEQYF.

This clone showed up just a few times. The chain employs TRBV6-5 and TRBJ2-7; the match to TRBD2 covers 10 bases. Germline-derived CDR1 and CDR2 are MNHEY and SVGAGI. The CDR3 extends over 14 amino acids. V was clipped by 3 bases and J by 7 bases; unmatched bases: 6. CDR3 sequence: CASSYTSGTREQYF. The CDR3 DNA sequence: TGTGCCAGCAGTTATACTAGCGGGACTAGAGAGCAGTACTTC.

V and J are TRBV2 and TRBJ2-5, with D possibly being TRBD2 (5 bases). The germline CDR1 and CDR2 sequences are SNHLY and FYNNEI. The germline V and J ends were trimmed by 2 bases and 5 bases, with 9 bases remaining between them. The CDR3 loop spans 13 amino acids. The CDR3: CASSEYRGETQYF. The CDR3 nucleotides are TGTGCCAGCAGTGAATATAGAGGGGAGACCCAGTACTTC.

This clone has only one observation. The chain combines TRBV6-5 with TRBJ2-7; TRBD1 might be the D (6 bases). V dropped 2 bases and J dropped 1 base, with 12 bases sitting between them. CDR1 and CDR2 (germline): MNHEY, SVGAGI. This CDR3 contains 15 residues. CDR3 amino acids: CASSYGAGESYEQYF. The DNA for the CDR3 is TGTGCCAGCAGTTACGGGGCAGGGGAGTCCTACGAGCAGTACTTC.

This clone was seen a few times. The rearrangement uses TRBV11-2 and TRBJ2-5; 7 positions match TRBD2. Germline assignment: CDR1 SGHAT and CDR2 FQNNGV. With 5 bases clipped from V and 3 bases from J, the junction kept 6 bases outside the gene matches. This CDR3 is built from 14 residues. CDR3 nucleotide sequence: TGTGCCAGCAGCGACACTAGCGAGAAAGAGACCCAGTACTTC. This gives the protein CASSDTSEKETQYF.

This clone has only a few counts. This rearrangement joins TRBV27 to TRBJ1-4; TRBD1 matches 7 bases. Trimming cost V 4 bases and J 8 bases; bases outside gene matches: 7. Per the germline V gene, CDR1 is MNHEY and CDR2 is SMNVEV (reference sequence). The CDR3 spans 14 residues. The CDR3 loop reads CASSSRQGSEKLFF. The CDR3 DNA sequence: TGTGCCAGCAGTTCCCGACAGGGCAGCGAAAAACTGTTTTTT.

The chain has TRBV7-9 and TRBJ2-5; D perhaps matches TRBD2 (5 bases). V shed 1 base and J shed 9 bases, with 9 bases lying between them. Germline CDR1 SEHNR, CDR2 FQNEAQ (reference sequence). This CDR3 has 12 residues. As DNA, the CDR3 is TGTGCCAGCAGCTTAGACGAGAGGGCCCAGTACTTC. Amino acid sequence: CASSLDERAQYF.

This clone was observed once. The chain recombines TRBV28 with TRBJ1-2, with TRBD1 matching over 9 bases. Germline V lookup: CDR1 MDHEN, CDR2 SYDVKM. V dropped 6 bases and J dropped 0; count of bases not matched to a gene: 2. The CDR3 contains 14 residues. The CDR3 DNA follows: TGTGCCAGCAGACGGACAGGGGCTAACTATGGCTACACCTTC. Its translation is CASRRTGANYGYTF.

The chain has TRBV4-2 and TRBJ2-5; 10 bases align to TRBD2. The germline CDR1 and CDR2 sequences are LGHNA and YNFKEQ. CDR3 length: 14 amino acids. J was trimmed by 5 bases and V by 3 bases; bases with no gene match: 3. The CDR3, as DNA: TGTGCCAGCAGCCAGTCAGCGGGAGGGGAGACCCAGTACTTC. Amino acid sequence: CASSQSAGGETQYF.

The J gene is TRBJ2-3, the V gene TRBV7-3; 7 bases agree with TRBD1. V shed 5 bases, J shed 2 bases, and the junction held 4 bases outside the gene matches. The CDR3 loop spans 14 amino acids. Germline V gene data show CDR1 as SGHTA and CDR2 as FQGTGA. The chain's CDR3 is CASSTGTDTDTQYF. CDR3 nucleotide sequence: TGTGCCAGCAGCACTGGGACAGACACAGATACGCAGTATTTT.